Each of the 26 T cell receptor beta chains below was sequenced from the same sample in a study of neurological immune-mediated disorders. One entry per CDR3 protein results from TCRdb running MiXCR on the 5' RACE reads. The data hold about 41,000 distinct CDR3 sequences, with about 14% observed a single time. The sequenced material came from CD4+ T cells from blood. These receptors were collected from a woman aged 55 to 70 with HTLV-1-associated myelopathy (HAM/TSP).

This clonotype was recorded at least ten times. The chain has TRBV20-1 and TRBJ2-1; D unresolved. The CDR3 consists of 13 residues. V lost 2 bases, J lost 0 bases, and 5 bases lay in between. The germline V gene has CDR1 DFQATT and CDR2 SNEGSKA (reference sequence). DNA of the CDR3: TGCAGTGCTAGAATCCGCTCCTACAATGAGCAGTTCTTC. Protein product: CSARIRSYNEQFF.

This clonotype was observed at least ten times. J is TRBJ1-1 and V is TRBV10-3; D call uncertain. V gave up 0 bases and J gave up 0 bases, with 8 bases separating them. Germline CDR1 reads ENHRY; CDR2 reads SYGVKD. The CDR3 contains 15 residues. For the CDR3, the DNA is TGTGCCATCAGTGAGTCAACCGGGGTGAACACTGAAGCTTTCTTT. Protein product: CAISESTGVNTEAFF.

At least ten counts were recorded for this clonotype. V and J are TRBV4-1 and TRBJ2-3; TRBD2 aligns across 15 bases. V lost 4 bases to trimming and J lost 5 bases; unmatched junction nucleotides: 4. Per the germline V gene, CDR1 is MGHRA and CDR2 is YSYEKL. The CDR3 covers 16 residues. CDR3 sequence reads: CASSPGTSGGIDTQYF. CDR3 DNA: TGCGCCAGCAGCCCGGGGACTAGCGGGGGGATAGATACGCAGTATTTT.

This clonotype was recorded many times. The chain is built from TRBV5-1 and TRBJ1-1; D might be TRBD1 (6 bases). Germline CDR1 and CDR2: SGHRS and YFSETQ. The CDR3 extends over 16 amino acids. Trimming cost V 4 bases and J 1 base, with 17 bases left between them. The CDR3 is CASSETPGHQNTEAFF. DNA for the CDR3: TGCGCCAGCAGCGAGACCCCGGGACACCAGAACACTGAAGCTTTCTTT.

About this clonotype: The junction departs from the called germline gene at one end, perhaps through a read error. The CDR3 DNA reads as TGTGCCAGCACAGAATACGGATCGGGTACCGGGGAGATGTTTTTT. Amino acids: CASTEYGSGTGEMFF. The chain has TRBV6-2 or TRBV6-3 and TRBJ2-2; D possibly corresponds to TRBD2 (5 bases). This CDR3 region has 15 residues. The germline V gene encodes CDR1 MNHEY and CDR2 SVGEGT.

This clonotype was recorded at least ten times. This chain links TRBV6-6 with TRBJ2-7; a possible D gene is TRBD2 (5 bases). Trimming stripped 4 bases from V and 4 bases from J, with 17 bases between. The length of the CDR3 is 15 residues. Germline-derived CDR1 and CDR2 are MNHNY and SVGAGI (reference sequence). The CDR3 is CASSSGRVSGYEQYF. CDR3 DNA: TGTGCCAGCAGTTCAGGACGGGTTTCGGGGTACGAGCAGTACTTC.

Ten or more counts support this clonotype. The gene calls are TRBV30 and TRBJ2-1; no definite D call. The ends were cut back, 4 bases at V and 5 bases at J, with 12 bases in the middle. Germline assignment: CDR1 GTSNPN and CDR2 SVGIG (reference sequence). CDR3 size: 13 residues. The CDR3 DNA sequence: TGTGCCTGGACCAGGAAGTCGCACAATGAGCAGTTCTTC. Its protein product is CAWTRKSHNEQFF.

In this sample, this clonotype turned up many times. This chain uses TRBV20-1 with TRBJ2-3, with unresolved D. The ends were cut back, 5 bases at V and 2 bases at J, with 8 bases in the middle. The CDR3 runs to 12 residues. CDR1 is DFQATT and CDR2 is SNEGSKA in the germline V gene (reference sequence). In nucleotides, the CDR3 is TGCAGTGCTTATCTTCACACAGATACGCAGTATTTT. Protein: CSAYLHTDTQYF.

Comment on this clonotype: One base away lies a much larger clone, so this may be a sequencing read error. This rearrangement joins TRBV20-1 to TRBJ1-1, with 10 bases that match TRBD1. CDR3 length equals 13 residues. Germline CDR1 DFQATT, CDR2 SNEGSKA (reference sequence). V trimming: 6 bases; J trimming: 7 bases; junction bases outside the gene matches: 8. The CDR3 DNA reads TGCAGTGCATCCAGACAGGGGGCGATTGAAGCTTTCTTT. Its protein product is CSASRQGAIEAFF.

This clonotype was observed a handful of times. J is TRBJ2-1 and V is TRBV5-1; D is perhaps TRBD2 (6 bases). The germline V and J ends were trimmed by 0 bases and 12 bases, with 10 bases remaining between them. This CDR3 has 12 residues. Germline assignment: CDR1 SGHRS and CDR2 YFSETQ. The CDR3 DNA reads TGCGCCAGCAGCTTGGGAACAGCGGGGCAGTTCTTC. It translates to CASSLGTAGQFF.

This clonotype was seen ten or more times. The rearrangement uses TRBV2 and TRBJ2-1; 14 nucleotides match TRBD2. Germline loops: CDR1 SNHLY, CDR2 FYNNEI. With 4 bases clipped from V and 4 bases from J, the junction kept 12 bases outside the gene matches. The CDR3 runs 19 residues. The CDR3 nucleotides read TGTGCCAGCAGTGCGGCGGGACTAGCGGGGGTTCGGGGGTACAATGAGCAGTTCTTC. This sequence encodes CASSAAGLAGVRGYNEQFF.

As for this clonotype: Mismatch with germline at one junction end may stem from a read error. The V gene is TRBV19, the J gene TRBJ1-5, with D unresolved. The CDR3 covers 14 residues. The germline V gene encodes CDR1 LNHDA and CDR2 SQIVND (reference sequence). The CDR3 DNA reads TGTGCCAGTATACCTGACGGCCCAAATCAGCCCCATCATTTT. It encodes CASIPDGPNQPHHF.

This clonotype appeared many times. The chain joins TRBV20-1 to TRBJ2-7; 9 bases map to TRBD1. J gave up 7 bases and V 3 bases, and 4 bases lay outside the gene matches. The V gene's germline CDR1 is DFQATT and CDR2 SNEGSKA (reference sequence). This CDR3 region has 12 residues. The CDR3 reads CSASLDRGEQYF. The DNA of the CDR3 is TGCAGTGCTAGTCTAGACAGGGGGGAGCAGTACTTC.

There are many counts of this clonotype. V and J are TRBV7-3 and TRBJ2-1; 9 nucleotides align to TRBD2. The V gene's germline CDR1 is SGHTA and CDR2 FQGTGA. V gave up 5 bases and J gave up 3 bases; unmatched junction bases: 5. The CDR3 runs to 15 residues. Written as DNA, the CDR3 is TGTGCCAGCAGCATTGGGACTAGCAGCTACAATGAGCAGTTCTTC. This sequence encodes CASSIGTSSYNEQFF.

This clonotype was counted at least ten times. The V and J genes are TRBV4-1 and TRBJ1-2, with D perhaps TRBD1 (5 bases). CDR1 is MGHRA, CDR2 YSYEKL, per germline. The CDR3 length is 15 residues. V lost 4 bases and J lost 3, with 15 bases in between. The CDR3 region is CASSLNGQTYYGYTF. The CDR3 region has the DNA TGCGCCAGCAGCCTGAACGGACAAACCTACTATGGCTACACCTTC.

This sequence joins TRBV10-3 and TRBJ2-1; the D is unclear. This CDR3 region has 15 residues. The V end lost 2 bases, the J end lost 7 bases, and 15 bases lay between the germline ends. CDR1 and CDR2 (germline): ENHRY, SYGVKD. CDR3 loop: CAISEDGWPGNEQFF. DNA of the CDR3: TGTGCCATCAGTGAGGATGGGTGGCCGGGTAATGAGCAGTTCTTC.

In this sample, this clonotype turned up many times. The chain links TRBV5-1 to TRBJ2-2; D might be TRBD2 (5 bases). The germline CDR1 and CDR2 sequences are SGHRS and YFSETQ. The V and J ends lost 9 bases and 0 bases respectively, with 15 bases between them. The CDR3 has 15 residues. The DNA of the CDR3 is TGCGCCACACAGAGGGTAGCTACGAACACCGGGGAGCTGTTTTTT. Its protein is CATQRVATNTGELFF. Filled out from reference TRBV5-1 and TRBJ2-2, the complete variable domain reads KAGVTQTPRYLIKTRGQQVTLSCSPISGHRSVSWYQQTPGQGLQFLFEYFSETQRNKGNFPGRFSGRQFSNSRSEMNVSTLELGDSALYLCATQRVATNTGELFFGEGSRLTVL.

Many counts were recorded for this clonotype. The chain recombines TRBV7-9 with TRBJ2-3, with 9 bases lining up with TRBD2. CDR3 length equals 17 residues. Germline CDR1 is SEHNR and CDR2 is FQNEAQ (reference sequence). The ends lost 4 bases at V and 0 bases at J; junction bases unmatched: 8. Here the CDR3 reads CASSWLTSGRSTDTQYF. The CDR3 coding sequence is TGTGCCAGCAGCTGGCTAACTAGCGGGCGGAGCACAGATACGCAGTATTTT.

This clonotype showed up many times. The chain uses TRBV20-1 and TRBJ1-3; D is undetermined. V lost 1 base, J lost 4 bases, and 2 bases lay in between. Germline CDR1 DFQATT, CDR2 SNEGSKA (reference sequence). The CDR3 spans 11 residues. CDR3 sequence (DNA): TGCAGTGCTAGAGGGGGAAACACCATATATTTT. This codes for CSARGGNTIYF.

The CDR3 DNA reads TGTGCCAGCAGTTTACCTCAGAGAAACACTGAAGCTTTCTTT. This encodes CASSLPQRNTEAFF. The rearrangement uses TRBV28 and TRBJ1-1; no firm D call. The CDR3 extends over 14 amino acids. Per germline, CDR1 MDHEN and CDR2 SYDVKM. V was pared by 2 bases and J by 2 bases, with 9 bases between.

This clonotype was recorded at least ten times. This chain links TRBV4-2 with TRBJ2-1; 11 nucleotides line up with TRBD2. Germline V lookup: CDR1 LGHNA, CDR2 YNFKEQ. With 1 base clipped from V and 0 bases from J, the junction kept 8 bases outside the gene matches. The CDR3 is 19 residues long. CDR3 DNA sequence: TGTGCCAGCAGCCAAGGCTCAACTAGCGGGGGTAGCTCCTACAATGAGCAGTTCTTC. Translating it yields CASSQGSTSGGSSYNEQFF.

Ten or more counts support this clonotype. The chain links TRBV9 to TRBJ1-2; TRBD1 might be the D (5 bases). Germline values: CDR1 SGDLS, CDR2 YYNGEE. The ends were cut back, 6 bases at V and 2 bases at J, with 20 bases in the middle. This CDR3 is built from 16 residues. CDR3 nucleotide sequence: TGTGCCAGCACTAAGGGGAGGGATTCATCCAACTATGGCTACACCTTC. As protein: CASTKGRDSSNYGYTF.

This clonotype has a count of ten or more. This chain connects TRBV6-1 to TRBJ1-6, with unresolved D. There are 14 residues in the CDR3. The V gene lost 6 bases and the J gene lost 7 bases, with 13 bases spanning the gap. Germline CDR1 is MNHNS and CDR2 is SASEGT. CDR3: CASSLLLGNSPLHF. CDR3 coding DNA: TGTGCCAGCAGCCTTCTTTTAGGGAATTCACCCCTCCACTTT.

This clonotype was counted at least ten times. The rearrangement uses TRBV5-1 and TRBJ1-2; D is possibly TRBD1 (6 bases). The length of the CDR3 is 15 residues. Looked up from germline, CDR1 is SGHRS and CDR2 is YFSETQ. V lost 0 bases to trimming and J lost 4 bases, with 13 bases between them. The CDR3, as DNA: TGCGCCAGCAGCTTGGGACGGGGACAAATCTATGGCTACACCTTC. It encodes CASSLGRGQIYGYTF.

The table lists this clonotype with many counts. The chain recombines TRBV20-1 with TRBJ2-5; 7 positions match TRBD1. CDR3 length: 17 residues. The trim removed 0 bases at V and 7 bases at J, leaving 17 bases unmatched. CDR1 is DFQATT and CDR2 is SNEGSKA in the germline V gene (reference sequence). CDR3 DNA sequence: TGCAGTGCTAGAGATCAAGGCCGGGACAGCTCAAGAGGGACCCAGTACTTC. This translates into CSARDQGRDSSRGTQYF.

This clonotype was observed many times. The chain recombines TRBV12-3 or TRBV12-4 with TRBJ1-6; 9 bases line up with TRBD1. The CDR3 is 16 residues long. The junction had 9 bases not matched to a gene; V was cut back by 6 bases and J by 6 bases. The CDR3 reads CASSNTGGGSNSPLHF. The DNA of the CDR3 is TGTGCCAGCAGCAACACAGGGGGCGGTAGTAATTCACCCCTCCACTTT.